Following are 12 T cell receptor beta chains from one sample sequenced in a study of blood T cell repertoires in COVID-19. The table came from immunoSEQ multiplex PCR; TCRdb's copy has only in-frame clones and leaves some out. The profile shows a few hundred thousand clones, 80% to 90% of them singletons. Specimen: peripheral blood. The source of these receptors is a woman aged 40 to 55 with acute or convalescent COVID-19.

The chain carries TRBV19 and TRBJ1-1; 7 bases match TRBD1. Germline-derived CDR1 and CDR2 are LNHDA and SQIVND (reference sequence). The CDR3 consists of 11 residues. Trimming removed 8 bases from V and 7 bases from J; junction bases left unmatched: 4. The CDR3 region is CASDRTGEAFF. CDR3 bases: TGTGCCAGTGATCGGACAGGTGAAGCTTTCTTT.

The table lists this clone with a count of one. The J gene is TRBJ2-1, the V gene TRBV6-2 or TRBV6-3; D might be TRBD2 (6 bases). Germline V CDR1 and CDR2: MNHEY, SVGEGT. Trimming shortened V by 6 bases and J by 9 bases, and 12 bases separated the two germline ends. The CDR3 runs to 12 residues. As DNA, the CDR3 is TGTGCCAGCAGCCCCGGGACTCTTGAGCAGTTCTTC. Translated, it gives CASSPGTLEQFF.

V gene TRBV7-2 combines with J gene TRBJ2-5, with a possible D match to TRBD1 (5 bases). Germline CDR1 is SGHTA and CDR2 is FQGNSA. The V end was cut by 4 bases, the J end by 3 bases, with 12 bases between. The CDR3 length is 14 residues. CDR3 bases: TGTGCCAGCAGCTCGGACACCTACGAAGAGACCCAGTACTTC. Its protein product is CASSSDTYEETQYF.

The chain carries TRBV7-9 and TRBJ2-2, with 8 bases identical to TRBD1. Germline assignment: CDR1 SEHNR and CDR2 FQNEAQ (reference sequence). J gave up 4 bases and V 5 bases, and 6 bases lay outside the gene matches. The CDR3 runs to 15 residues. The CDR3 spells CASSPQGVGTGELFF. CDR3 nucleotides: TGTGCCAGCAGCCCACAGGGGGTCGGCACCGGGGAGCTGTTTTTT. Drawing the rest from reference TRBV7-9 and TRBJ2-2, the complete variable domain is DTGVSQNPRHKITKRGQNVTFRCDPISEHNRLYWYRQTLGQGPEFLTYFQNEAQLEKSRLLSDRFSAERPKGSFSTLEIQRTEQGDSAMYLCASSPQGVGTGELFFGEGSRLTVL.

The gene calls are TRBV5-5 and TRBJ1-5, with D perhaps matching TRBD1 (5 bases). Germline loops: CDR1 SGHKS, CDR2 YYEKEE (reference sequence). The CDR3 consists of 16 residues. Deletions cut 1 base from V and 0 bases from J, with 11 bases between. The CDR3 reads CASSLYRGTSNQPQHF. DNA of the CDR3: TGTGCCAGCAGCTTGTACCGGGGGACTAGCAATCAGCCCCAGCATTTT.

The chain joins TRBV6-2 or TRBV6-3 to TRBJ1-4, with D unresolved. CDR1 is MNHEY, CDR2 SVGEGT, per germline. The V end lost 4 bases, the J end lost 8 bases, and 17 bases lay between the germline ends. The CDR3 loop spans 15 amino acids. DNA of the CDR3: TGTGCCAGCAGTTCAGGAGGTGCGCAGGAGGAAAAACTGTTTTTT. This translates into CASSSGGAQEEKLFF.

The chain links TRBV4-1 to TRBJ1-4, with 9 bases matching TRBD1. Germline values: CDR1 MGHRA, CDR2 YSYEKL. With V trimmed by 4 bases and J by 8 bases, 8 bases remained unmatched. This CDR3 spans 15 amino acids. The CDR3: CASSRVDRGGEKLFF. The CDR3 nucleotides are TGCGCCAGCAGCCGAGTGGACAGGGGCGGCGAAAAACTGTTTTTT.

This chain connects TRBV30 to TRBJ1-2; weak D call: TRBD1 (6 bases). The ends were cut back, 4 bases at V and 2 bases at J, with 14 bases in the middle. The CDR3 runs 14 residues. Germline CDR1 is GTSNPN and CDR2 is SVGIG (reference sequence). CDR3 sequence reads: CAWITKGTNYGYTF. The DNA for the CDR3 is TGTGCCTGGATAACAAAGGGGACAAACTATGGCTACACCTTC.

J is TRBJ1-2 and V is TRBV6-1; D is uncertain. The germline V gene encodes CDR1 MNHNS and CDR2 SASEGT. The germline V and J ends were trimmed by 2 bases and 7 bases, with 8 bases remaining between them. This CDR3 is built from 12 residues. CDR3 sequence reads: CASSEYGLGYTF. The CDR3 coding sequence is TGTGCCAGCAGTGAATATGGGCTTGGCTACACCTTC.

This clone was recorded once. The CDR3 loop reads CASSDLGGGKGGYTF. The CDR3 region has the DNA TGTGCCAGCAGTGACTTGGGTGGGGGCAAGGGGGGCTACACCTTC. V and J are TRBV27 and TRBJ1-2; D is possibly TRBD1 (6 bases). CDR3 length: 15 amino acids. CDR1 and CDR2 from the germline V gene are MNHEY and SMNVEV (reference sequence). Trimming cost V 5 bases and J 8 bases, with 21 bases left between them.

The chain couples TRBV27 to TRBJ1-1; 7 bases are a match to TRBD1. V lost 2 bases to trimming and J lost 0 bases; unmatched junction nucleotides: 3. The V gene's germline CDR1 is MNHEY and CDR2 SMNVEV (reference sequence). The CDR3 loop spans 15 amino acids. The CDR3, as DNA: TGTGCCAGCAGTTTAAAGACAGGGATGAACACTGAAGCTTTCTTT. This translates into CASSLKTGMNTEAFF.

The rearrangement uses TRBV3-1 (or the pseudogene TRBV3-2) and TRBJ1-2; D gene unclear. The V gene's germline CDR1 is LGHDT and CDR2 YNNKEL (reference sequence). Trimming left V 5 bases short and J 7 bases short, with 8 bases between. This CDR3 is 11 amino acids long. This chain's CDR3 is CASSERGGYTF. DNA for the CDR3: TGTGCCAGCAGCGAGCGAGGTGGCTACACCTTC.